Below, 5 T cell receptor beta chains from the same sample are listed, as sequenced in a study of blood T cell repertoires in COVID-19. TCRdb keeps only in-frame clones here, not all; method: immunoSEQ multiplex PCR. The sample holds 77,000 or so clones, around 83% seen once. Material for sequencing was peripheral blood. Receptors were obtained from a man younger than 45 with COVID-19, enrolled during active disease.

The chain employs TRBV19 and TRBJ2-7; TRBD1 might be the D (5 bases). The CDR3 spans 14 residues. Per germline, CDR1 LNHDA and CDR2 SQIVND (reference sequence). Trimming cost V 5 bases and J 1 base, with 12 bases left between them. The CDR3 region has the DNA TGTGCCAGTAGTGCAAAACAGGATTCCTACGAGCAGTACTTC. The encoded protein is CASSAKQDSYEQYF.

The gene calls are TRBV28 and TRBJ2-1; 10 nucleotides agree with TRBD2. The germline V gene has CDR1 MDHEN and CDR2 SYDVKM. The junction had 5 bases not matched to a gene; V was cut back by 3 bases and J by 6 bases. The CDR3 is made up of 15 amino acids. The CDR3 loop reads CASSFLGLAANEQFF. The CDR3 DNA follows: TGTGCCAGCAGTTTTCTCGGACTAGCGGCCAATGAGCAGTTCTTC.

The chain has TRBV20-1 and TRBJ1-1, with D possibly matching TRBD1 (5 bases). The CDR3 has 14 amino acids. V dropped 3 bases and J dropped 0 bases, with 11 bases sitting between them. Germline V CDR1 and CDR2: DFQATT, SNEGSKA (reference sequence). CDR3 in DNA: TGCAGTGCTAGTCGACAGAGTATGAACACTGAAGCTTTCTTT. Its translation: CSASRQSMNTEAFF.

V gene TRBV24-1 combines with J gene TRBJ2-1; TRBD2 is a possible D gene (6 bases). This CDR3 comprises 18 residues. Looked up from germline, CDR1 is KGHDR and CDR2 is SFDVKD. V was cut by 3 bases and J by 1 base, with 18 bases left in between. CDR3 sequence: CATSDPLGGTGSYNEQFF. The CDR3 DNA follows: TGTGCCACCAGTGATCCCCTTGGCGGGACCGGTTCCTACAATGAGCAGTTCTTC.

CDR3 residues: CARSPGLASNEQFF. As DNA, the CDR3 is TGTGCCAGAAGCCCGGGACTAGCGAGTAATGAGCAGTTCTTC. The chain joins TRBV5-3 to TRBJ2-1; TRBD2 matches at 10 bases. TRBV5-3 is filed as an ORF, its function uncertain. Trimming at V came to 4 bases and at J to 7 bases, leaving 5 bases not matched to a gene. The CDR3 runs to 14 residues.